This T cell receptor (beta chain) emerged from a study of blood T cells in healthy people across ages. This CDR3 has 15 amino acids. Germline V gene lookup returns CDR1 SGHTA and CDR2 FQGNSA. V was shortened by 6 bases and J by 2 bases, with 16 bases between the two germline ends. Sample-barcoded 5' priming and a J-beta primer mix drove a second PCR of roughly 7 to 11 cycles. TCRdb reprocessed the 5' RACE reads with MiXCR, giving one entry per CDR3 protein. The table lists some 1.8 million distinct CDR3 sequences, about two fifths of them singletons, with roughly 23% in the top ten. The chain carries TRBV7-2 and TRBJ1-2; possible D gene TRBD1, 5 bases. The source material was blood. This TCR derives from a human donor in good health. CDR3 protein: CASRERVAGNYGYTF. CDR3 sequence (DNA): TGTGCCAGCAGGGAGAGAGTGGCAGGGAACTATGGCTACACCTTC.